The clone carrying this T cell receptor (beta chain) was seen at least ten times. As yet, its antigen is unknown. The CDR3 is 15 amino acids. V lost 4 bases, J lost 7 bases, and 14 bases stayed unmatched. Germline CDR1 and CDR2: DFQATT and SNEGSKA (reference sequence). The investigators made TCR beta cDNA from roughly 0.45 ug total RNA, using a constant-region primer. Employing slightly modified ARM-PCR, three nested multiplex PCR rounds were run, and these gave rise to the TCR beta libraries. Use of TRBV1-TRBV30 forward primers with a C-beta reverse primer characterized the first two PCR rounds, which lasted about 9 cycles each. TCRdb passed the multiplex PCR reads through MiXCR, listing each CDR3 protein once. Of roughly 20,000 distinct CDR3 sequences listed, roughly three quarters are singletons. The data stem from a study of tumor-infiltrating lymphocytes in primary liver carcinoma. Study details: The neoplasms were of stage T1-T3 N0M0, with dimensions of roughly 4.2 to 10 cm across.

The tissue used was unsorted bulk material of 20-30 mg. RNA and DNA were co-extracted from it with the AllPrep DNA/RNA mini kit. Samples were taken from five separate regions (per tumor). Overall study findings and caveats: The study found a significantly higher top-250-clone fraction in tumors than in blood (p = 0.039). Between tumor regions, pairs overlapped more than tumor-adjacent and tumor-blood pairs did.

The origin of this receptor is a woman younger than 45 with primary liver carcinoma and hepatitis B virus infection. This rearrangement joins TRBV20-1 to TRBJ2-7; 9 bases agree with TRBD1. The sample comprised liver tumor tissue from sampling region 4. Sample subset: tumor region T4, right-lateral pole. The CDR3 spells CSANLRDRVVAEQYF. DNA of the CDR3: TGCAGTGCTAATCTCAGGGACAGGGTAGTGGCTGAGCAGTACTTC.